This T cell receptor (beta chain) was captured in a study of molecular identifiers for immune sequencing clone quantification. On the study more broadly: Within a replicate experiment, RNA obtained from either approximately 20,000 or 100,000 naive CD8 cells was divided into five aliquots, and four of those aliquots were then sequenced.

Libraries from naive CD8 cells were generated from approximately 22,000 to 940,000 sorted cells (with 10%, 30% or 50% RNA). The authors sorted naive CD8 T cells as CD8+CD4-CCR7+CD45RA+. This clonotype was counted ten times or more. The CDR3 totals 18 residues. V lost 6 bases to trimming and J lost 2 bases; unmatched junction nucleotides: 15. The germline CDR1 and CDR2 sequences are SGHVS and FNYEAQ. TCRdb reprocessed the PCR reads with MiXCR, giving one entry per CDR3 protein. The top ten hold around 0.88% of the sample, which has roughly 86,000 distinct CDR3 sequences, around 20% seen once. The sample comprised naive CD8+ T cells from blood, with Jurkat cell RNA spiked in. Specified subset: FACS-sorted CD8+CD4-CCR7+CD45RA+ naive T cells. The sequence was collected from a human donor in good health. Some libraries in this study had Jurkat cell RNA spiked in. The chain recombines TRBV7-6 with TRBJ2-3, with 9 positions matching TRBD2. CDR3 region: CASRLKMASGVFTDTQYF. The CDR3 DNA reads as TGTGCCAGCAGACTGAAGATGGCTAGCGGGGTTTTCACAGATACGCAGTATTTT.